The rows below give T cell receptor beta chains drawn from one sample of a study of regulatory T cells in long-lasting Graves disease. TCRdb fed the multiplex PCR reads into MiXCR, producing one record per CDR3 protein. The sample includes roughly 560,000 distinct CDR3 sequences, around 12% of them seen just once. The same specimen was also included in a second study, on T cells in Graves' hyperthyroidism and ophthalmopathy.

The sample in question was peripheral blood mononuclear cells (PBMCs), obtained at new diagnosis, from a patient treated with antithyroid drugs. The source is a woman aged 25 to 39 with Graves disease. Both conserved end residues are part of each CDR3. The D gene is left open where the match is weak. Expanded clones get a size class; other rows say once, few or many, or leave the size out.

D: TRBD2; size: few; V: TRBV19; J: TRBJ2-3; CDR3: CASSTRRGADTQYF; DNA: TGTGCCAGTAGTACCCGCCGGGGGGCAGATACGCAGTATTTT
D: -; size: few; V: TRBV7-6; J: TRBJ2-2; CDR3: CASSNRQASNTGELFF; DNA: TGTGCCAGCAGCAACAGACAGGCATCGAACACCGGGGAGCTGTTTTTT
D: TRBD1; size: -; V: TRBV5-1; J: TRBJ2-5; CDR3: CASSPAGTGGETQYF; DNA: TGCGCCAGCAGCCCGGCCGGGACAGGGGGAGAGACCCAGTACTTC
D: -; size: few; V: TRBV30; J: TRBJ1-4; CDR3: CAWRAQGRTNEKLFF; DNA: TGTGCCTGGAGGGCCCAGGGTCGGACTAATGAAAAACTGTTTTTT
D: -; size: -; V: TRBV6-5; J: TRBJ1-1; CDR3: CASSYGSANTEAFF; DNA: TGTGCCAGCAGTTACGGGTCAGCCAACACTGAAGCTTTCTTT
D: -; size: many; V: TRBV12-3/TRBV12-4; J: TRBJ2-5; CDR3: CASSLTRQTQYF; DNA: TGTGCCAGCAGTTTGACCAGGCAGACCCAGTACTTC
D: -; size: many; V: TRBV30; J: TRBJ2-1; CDR3: CAWRRVSYNEQFF; DNA: TGTGCCTGGCGGAGGGTATCCTACAATGAGCAGTTCTTC
D: -; size: few; V: TRBV19; J: TRBJ1-5; CDR3: CASSIQTGGYSNQPQHF; DNA: TGTGCCAGTAGTATTCAGACCGGGGGCTATAGCAATCAGCCCCAGCATTTT
D: TRBD1; size: -; V: TRBV7-9; J: TRBJ1-4; CDR3: CASRETGIAEKLFF; DNA: TGTGCCAGCAGGGAGACAGGGATTGCCGAAAAACTGTTTTTT
D: -; size: few; V: TRBV30; J: TRBJ1-4; CDR3: CAWKGGAILFF; DNA: TGTGCCTGGAAAGGGGGGGCTATACTGTTTTTT
D: -; size: many; V: TRBV20-1; J: TRBJ2-1; CDR3: CSARRPPGQFF; DNA: TGCAGTGCCCGCCGACCCCCCGGGCAGTTCTTC
D: -; size: -; V: TRBV7-6; J: TRBJ2-3; CDR3: CASSLRKGLLQYF; DNA: TGTGCCAGCAGCTTAAGAAAGGGACTTCTGCAGTATTTT
D: -; size: many; V: TRBV7-9; J: TRBJ2-7; CDR3: CASSLRSDEQYF; DNA: TGTGCCAGCAGCTTAAGATCCGACGAGCAGTACTTC
D: -; size: -; V: TRBV30; J: TRBJ2-3; CDR3: CAWSVMWTTEDESDTQYF; DNA: TGTGCCTGGAGTGTAATGTGGACGACGGAGGACGAGTCAGATACGCAGTATTTT
D: -; size: -; V: TRBV19; J: TRBJ2-1; CDR3: CASSLQASSYNEQFF; DNA: TGTGCCAGTAGTTTACAGGCGAGCTCCTACAATGAGCAGTTCTTC
D: TRBD1; size: -; V: TRBV19; J: TRBJ2-7; CDR3: CASRRSGQGLEQYF; DNA: TGTGCCAGTAGACGATCGGGACAGGGGCTCGAGCAGTACTTC
D: TRBD2; size: many; V: TRBV6-1; J: TRBJ2-7; CDR3: CASSRVAGVKDGF; DNA: TGTGCCAGCAGTCGGGTAGCGGGAGTAAAGGACGGCTTC
D: -; size: many; V: TRBV4-1; J: TRBJ2-2; CDR3: CASSQGGTGELFF; DNA: TGCGCCAGCAGCCAAGGGGGTACCGGGGAGCTGTTTTTT
D: TRBD1; size: few; V: TRBV20-1; J: TRBJ2-2; CDR3: CSARDPGQGSTGELFF; DNA: TGCAGTGCTAGAGATCCGGGACAGGGGTCCACCGGGGAGCTGTTTTTT
D: -; size: many; V: TRBV6-2/TRBV6-3; J: TRBJ2-1; CDR3: CASSYMVYNEQFF; DNA: TGTGCCAGCAGTTACATGGTCTACAATGAGCAGTTCTTC
D: -; size: few; V: TRBV12-3/TRBV12-4; J: TRBJ2-3; CDR3: CASSLAIVQYF; DNA: TGTGCCAGCAGTTTAGCAATTGTGCAGTATTTT